This passage covers 5 T cell receptor beta chains from one sample sequenced in a study of cytomegalovirus exposure and HLA in healthy donors. Researchers ran the PCR with 60 Vbeta and 13 Jbeta primers. Assay: immunoSEQ multiplex PCR; the TCRdb copy retains only in-frame clones and omits some. The data contain around 68,000 clones, around 68% of them singletons. The specimen sequenced was PBMCs. The receptors stem from a woman in her thirties in good health and CMV-seronegative.

This clone was seen a few times. The rearrangement uses TRBV19 and TRBJ2-4, with a weak D call TRBD2 (6 bases). Trimming left V 7 bases short and J 6 bases short, with 16 bases between. CDR1 and CDR2 (germline): LNHDA, SQIVND (reference sequence). The CDR3 consists of 14 residues. The CDR3 coding sequence is TGTGCCAGTACCAAGACTCCGGGACTAAACATTCAGTACTTC. Protein: CASTKTPGLNIQYF.

The chain employs TRBV30 and TRBJ2-2; 7 nucleotides line up with TRBD1. Germline V gives CDR1 GTSNPN, CDR2 SVGIG (reference sequence). The CDR3 is 14 residues long. The ends lost 5 bases at V and 8 bases at J; junction bases unmatched: 11. The CDR3 nucleotides are TGTGCCTGGGTGGTAACCGGGACAGCTGGGGAGCTGTTTTTT. This sequence encodes CAWVVTGTAGELFF.

The chain joins TRBV7-9 to TRBJ2-5; TRBD2 agrees at 10 bases. This CDR3 is built from 16 residues. From germline, CDR1 is SEHNR and CDR2 FQNEAQ (reference sequence). V lost 10 bases to trimming and J lost 3 bases; unmatched junction nucleotides: 14. CDR3 DNA sequence: TGTGCCATACTACCCCGGGACGGACTAGCGGAAGAGACCCAGTACTTC. Translating it yields CAILPRDGLAEETQYF.

The chain uses TRBV7-6 and TRBJ1-4; 7 bases match TRBD1. The CDR3 has 15 amino acids. The V and J ends lost 5 bases and 5 bases, in that order; junction bases with no gene match: 8. The germline gives CDR1 SGHVS, CDR2 FNYEAQ. DNA for the CDR3: TGTGCCAGCAGCCAAGGGCGGACAGGCAATGAAAAACTGTTTTTT. Translated: CASSQGRTGNEKLFF.

The rearrangement uses TRBV9 and TRBJ2-3, with 9 bases aligning to TRBD2. CDR1 and CDR2 (germline): SGDLS, YYNGEE. This CDR3 is built from 18 residues. J lost 3 bases, V lost 2 bases, and 13 bases had no gene match. CDR3 sequence: CASSVSPQAGGDTDTQYF. In DNA form, the CDR3 reads TGTGCCAGCAGCGTCAGCCCCCAAGCGGGGGGCGATACAGATACGCAGTATTTT.